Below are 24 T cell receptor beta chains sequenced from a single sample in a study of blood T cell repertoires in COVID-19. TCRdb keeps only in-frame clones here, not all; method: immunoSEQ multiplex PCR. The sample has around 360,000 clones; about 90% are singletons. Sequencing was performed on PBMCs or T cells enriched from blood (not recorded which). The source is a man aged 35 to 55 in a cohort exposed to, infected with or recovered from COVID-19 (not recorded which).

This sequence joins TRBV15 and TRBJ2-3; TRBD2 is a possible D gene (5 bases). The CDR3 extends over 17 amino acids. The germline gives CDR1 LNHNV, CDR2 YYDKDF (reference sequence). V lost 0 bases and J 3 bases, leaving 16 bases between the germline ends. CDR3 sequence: CATSRDGRVPGTDTQYF. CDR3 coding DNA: TGTGCCACCAGCAGAGATGGGCGGGTGCCGGGAACAGATACGCAGTATTTT.

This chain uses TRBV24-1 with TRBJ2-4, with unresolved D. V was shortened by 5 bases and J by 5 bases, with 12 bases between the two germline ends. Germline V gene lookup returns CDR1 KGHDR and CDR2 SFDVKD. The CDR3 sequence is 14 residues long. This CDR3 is CATSVSLTQNIQYF. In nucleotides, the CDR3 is TGTGCCACCAGTGTGTCCTTGACTCAAAACATTCAGTACTTC.

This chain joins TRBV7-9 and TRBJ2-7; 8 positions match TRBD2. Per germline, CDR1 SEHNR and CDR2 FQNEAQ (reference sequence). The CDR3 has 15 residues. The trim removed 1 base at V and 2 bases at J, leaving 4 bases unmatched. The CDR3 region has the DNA TGTGCCAGCAGCTTAGAGCGGGAGCCAACCTACGAGCAGTACTTC. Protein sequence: CASSLEREPTYEQYF.

The CDR3 region has the DNA TGTGCCACCAGTGATCGGGAGACCGGGGAGCTGTTTTTT. It translates to CATSDRETGELFF. The gene calls are TRBV24-1 and TRBJ2-2; the D gene is possibly TRBD2 (6 bases). The CDR3 sequence is 13 residues long. V lost 3 bases to trimming and J lost 5 bases, with 6 bases between them. The germline gives CDR1 KGHDR, CDR2 SFDVKD.

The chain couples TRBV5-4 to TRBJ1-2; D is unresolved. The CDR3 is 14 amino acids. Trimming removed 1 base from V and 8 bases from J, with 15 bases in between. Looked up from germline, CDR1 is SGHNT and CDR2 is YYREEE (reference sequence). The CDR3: CASSLRLEGLGYTF. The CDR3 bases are TGTGCCAGCAGCTTGCGTCTAGAGGGTTTGGGCTACACCTTC.

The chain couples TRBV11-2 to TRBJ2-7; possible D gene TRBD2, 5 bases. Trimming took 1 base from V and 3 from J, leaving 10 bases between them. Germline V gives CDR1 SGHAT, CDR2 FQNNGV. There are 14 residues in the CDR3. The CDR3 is CASSLGEFSYEQYF. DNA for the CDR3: TGTGCCAGCAGCTTAGGGGAGTTTAGCTACGAGCAGTACTTC.

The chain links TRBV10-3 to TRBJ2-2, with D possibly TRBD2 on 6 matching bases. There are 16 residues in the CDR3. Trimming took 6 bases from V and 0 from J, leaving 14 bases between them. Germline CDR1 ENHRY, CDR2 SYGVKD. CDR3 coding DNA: TGTGCCATCAGCAAACTAGCAAACACGAACACCGGGGAGCTGTTTTTT. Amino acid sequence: CAISKLANTNTGELFF.

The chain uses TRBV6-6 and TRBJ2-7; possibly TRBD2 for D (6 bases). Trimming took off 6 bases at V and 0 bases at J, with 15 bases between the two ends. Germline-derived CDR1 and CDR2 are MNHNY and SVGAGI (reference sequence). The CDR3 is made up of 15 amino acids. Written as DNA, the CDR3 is TGTGCCAGCAGCAATACTGGGACTTACTCCTACGAGCAGTACTTC. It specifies CASSNTGTYSYEQYF.

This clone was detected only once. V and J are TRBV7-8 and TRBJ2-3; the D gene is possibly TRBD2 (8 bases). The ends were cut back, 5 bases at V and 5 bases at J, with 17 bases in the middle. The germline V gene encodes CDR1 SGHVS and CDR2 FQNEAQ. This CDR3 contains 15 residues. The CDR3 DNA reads TGTGCCAGCAGCATAGGGGGCGGGAGGAAAGATACGCAGTATTTT. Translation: CASSIGGGRKDTQYF.

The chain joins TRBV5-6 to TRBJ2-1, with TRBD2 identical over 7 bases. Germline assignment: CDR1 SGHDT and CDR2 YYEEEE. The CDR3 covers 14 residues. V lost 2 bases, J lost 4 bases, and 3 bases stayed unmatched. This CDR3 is CASSLPAGYNEQFF. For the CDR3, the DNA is TGTGCCAGCAGCTTACCAGCGGGGTACAATGAGCAGTTCTTC. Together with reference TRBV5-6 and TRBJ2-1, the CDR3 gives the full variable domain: DAGVTQSPTHLIKTRGQQVTLRCSPKSGHDTVSWYQQALGQGPQFIFQYYEEEERQRGNFPDRFSGHQFPNYSSELNVNALLLGDSALYLCASSLPAGYNEQFFGPGTRLTVL.

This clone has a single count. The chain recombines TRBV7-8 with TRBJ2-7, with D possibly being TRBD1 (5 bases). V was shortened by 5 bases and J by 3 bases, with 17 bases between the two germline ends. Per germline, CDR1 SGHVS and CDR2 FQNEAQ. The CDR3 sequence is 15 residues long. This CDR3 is CASSIRRQSHYEQYF. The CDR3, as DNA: TGTGCCAGCAGCATCCGCCGACAGAGCCACTACGAGCAGTACTTC. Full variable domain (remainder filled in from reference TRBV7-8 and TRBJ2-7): GAGVSQSPRYKVAKRGQDVALRCDPISGHVSLFWYQQALGQGPEFLTYFQNEAQLDKSGLPSDRFFAERPEGSVSTLKIQRTQQEDSAVYLCASSIRRQSHYEQYFGPGTRLTVT.

This chain's CDR3 is CATSDSRGLQPQHF. CDR3 coding DNA: TGTGCCACCAGTGATTCCAGGGGATTACAGCCCCAGCATTTT. V and J are TRBV24-1 and TRBJ1-5; tentatively, D is TRBD1 (6 bases). Trimming cost V 2 bases and J 7 bases, with 11 bases left between them. CDR3 length: 14 amino acids. Germline CDR1 KGHDR, CDR2 SFDVKD.

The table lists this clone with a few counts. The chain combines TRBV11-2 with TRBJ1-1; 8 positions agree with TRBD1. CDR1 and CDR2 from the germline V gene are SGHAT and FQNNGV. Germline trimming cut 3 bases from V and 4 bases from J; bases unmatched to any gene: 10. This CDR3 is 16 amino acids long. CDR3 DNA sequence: TGTGCCAGCAGCTTGGTGGGGCAGGGGGCGGCCACTGAAGCTTTCTTT. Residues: CASSLVGQGAATEAFF.

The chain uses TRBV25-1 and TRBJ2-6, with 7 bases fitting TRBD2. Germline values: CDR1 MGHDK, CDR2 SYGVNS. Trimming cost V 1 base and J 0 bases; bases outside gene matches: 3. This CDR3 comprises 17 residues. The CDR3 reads CASSESGGSSGANVLTF. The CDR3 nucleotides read TGTGCCAGCAGTGAATCGGGGGGTAGCTCTGGGGCCAACGTCCTGACTTTC.

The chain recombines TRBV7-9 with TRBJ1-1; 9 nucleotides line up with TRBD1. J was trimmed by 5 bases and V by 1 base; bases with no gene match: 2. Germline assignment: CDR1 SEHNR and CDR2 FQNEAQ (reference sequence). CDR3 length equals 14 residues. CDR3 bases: TGTGCCAGCAGCTTAGACAGGGGGCCTACTGAAGCTTTCTTT. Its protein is CASSLDRGPTEAFF.

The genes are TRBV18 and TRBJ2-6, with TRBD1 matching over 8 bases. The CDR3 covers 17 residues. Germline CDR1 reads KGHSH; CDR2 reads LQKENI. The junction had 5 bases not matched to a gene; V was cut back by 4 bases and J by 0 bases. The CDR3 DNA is TGTGCCAGCTCACAGGACAGGGTATTCTCTGGGGCCAACGTCCTGACTTTC. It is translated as CASSQDRVFSGANVLTF.

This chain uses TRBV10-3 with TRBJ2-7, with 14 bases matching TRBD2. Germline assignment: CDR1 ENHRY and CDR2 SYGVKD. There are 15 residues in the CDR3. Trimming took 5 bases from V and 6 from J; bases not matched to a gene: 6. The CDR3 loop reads CAISKGLAGVSEQYF. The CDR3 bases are TGTGCCATCAGTAAGGGACTAGCGGGAGTGTCCGAGCAGTACTTC.

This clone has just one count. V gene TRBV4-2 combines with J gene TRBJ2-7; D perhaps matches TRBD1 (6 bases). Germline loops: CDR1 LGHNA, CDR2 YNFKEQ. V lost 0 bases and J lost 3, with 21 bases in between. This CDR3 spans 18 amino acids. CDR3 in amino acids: CASSQDQFDRMINYEQYF. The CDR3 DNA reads TGTGCCAGCAGCCAAGATCAGTTCGACAGGATGATTAACTACGAGCAGTACTTC.

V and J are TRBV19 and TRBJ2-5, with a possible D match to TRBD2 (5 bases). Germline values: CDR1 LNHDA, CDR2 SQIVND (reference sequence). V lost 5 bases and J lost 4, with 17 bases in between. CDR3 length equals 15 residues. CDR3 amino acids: CASSVSVVGGETQYF. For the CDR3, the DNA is TGTGCCAGTAGTGTTAGCGTAGTGGGCGGAGAGACCCAGTACTTC.

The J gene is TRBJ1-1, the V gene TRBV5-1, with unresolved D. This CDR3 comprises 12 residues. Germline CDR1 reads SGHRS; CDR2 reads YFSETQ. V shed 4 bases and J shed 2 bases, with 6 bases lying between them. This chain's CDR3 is CASSGLNTEAFF. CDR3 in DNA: TGCGCCAGCAGCGGGCTAAACACTGAAGCTTTCTTT.

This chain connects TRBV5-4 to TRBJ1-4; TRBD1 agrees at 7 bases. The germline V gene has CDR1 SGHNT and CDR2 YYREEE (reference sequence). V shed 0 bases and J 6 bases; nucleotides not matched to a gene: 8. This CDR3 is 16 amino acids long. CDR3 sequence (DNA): TGTGCCAGCAGCTTGGCCGGGGCAGGGGGAGATGAAAAACTGTTTTTT. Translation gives CASSLAGAGGDEKLFF.

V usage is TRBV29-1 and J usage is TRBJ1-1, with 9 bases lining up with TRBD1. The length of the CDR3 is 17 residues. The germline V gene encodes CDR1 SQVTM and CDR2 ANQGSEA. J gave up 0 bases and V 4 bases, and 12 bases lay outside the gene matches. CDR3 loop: CSVAFGQGWSMNTEAFF. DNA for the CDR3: TGCAGCGTTGCTTTCGGACAGGGGTGGAGTATGAACACTGAAGCTTTCTTT.

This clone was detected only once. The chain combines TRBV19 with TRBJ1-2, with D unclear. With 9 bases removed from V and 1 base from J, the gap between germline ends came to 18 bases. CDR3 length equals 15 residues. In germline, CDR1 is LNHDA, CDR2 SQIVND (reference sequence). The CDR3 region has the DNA TGTGCCAGCGCAATGTCTAGTGGCGTTAACTATGGCTACACCTTC. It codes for CASAMSSGVNYGYTF. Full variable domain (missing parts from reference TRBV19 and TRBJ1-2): DGGITQSPKYLFRKEGQNVTLSCEQNLNHDAMYWYRQDPGQGLRLIYYSQIVNDFQKGDIAEGYSVSREKKESFPLTVTSAQKNPTAFYLCASAMSSGVNYGYTFGSGTRLTVV.

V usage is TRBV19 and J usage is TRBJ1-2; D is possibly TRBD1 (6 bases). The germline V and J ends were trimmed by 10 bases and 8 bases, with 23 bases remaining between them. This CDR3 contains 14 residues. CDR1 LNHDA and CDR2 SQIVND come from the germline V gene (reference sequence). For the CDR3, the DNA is TGTGCCACCAATACTTACGCACAGGGAGACGGCTACACCTTC. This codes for CATNTYAQGDGYTF. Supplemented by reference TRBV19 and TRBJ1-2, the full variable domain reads DGGITQSPKYLFRKEGQNVTLSCEQNLNHDAMYWYRQDPGQGLRLIYYSQIVNDFQKGDIAEGYSVSREKKESFPLTVTSAQKNPTAFYLCATNTYAQGDGYTFGSGTRLTVV.